This TCR beta chain was identified during a study of blood T cell repertoires in COVID-19. The wider study: The United States, Italy and Spain were the sources of the acute and convalescent COVID-19 samples.

CDR3 length equals 13 residues. V gave up 2 bases and J gave up 14 bases; unmatched junction bases: 3. Germline V CDR1 and CDR2: SGHNT, YYREEE (reference sequence). In the study's own analysis: For nucleated cells, counts were estimated from reference gene primer amplification. Assay: immunoSEQ multiplex PCR; the TCRdb copy retains only in-frame clones and omits some. V, J and clone size are taken as reported in that table, and D and trimming were inferred from the DNA itself. The sample yields 200,000 to 250,000 clones, around 78% seen once. This TCR derives from a woman in her 70s with active or convalescent COVID-19. The material sequenced was peripheral blood. V and J are TRBV5-4 and TRBJ1-6; TRBD1 matches 11 bases. The CDR3 nucleotides read TGTGCCAGCAGCTTCGGACAGGGGGCAACCCTCCACTTT. This sequence encodes CASSFGQGATLHF.